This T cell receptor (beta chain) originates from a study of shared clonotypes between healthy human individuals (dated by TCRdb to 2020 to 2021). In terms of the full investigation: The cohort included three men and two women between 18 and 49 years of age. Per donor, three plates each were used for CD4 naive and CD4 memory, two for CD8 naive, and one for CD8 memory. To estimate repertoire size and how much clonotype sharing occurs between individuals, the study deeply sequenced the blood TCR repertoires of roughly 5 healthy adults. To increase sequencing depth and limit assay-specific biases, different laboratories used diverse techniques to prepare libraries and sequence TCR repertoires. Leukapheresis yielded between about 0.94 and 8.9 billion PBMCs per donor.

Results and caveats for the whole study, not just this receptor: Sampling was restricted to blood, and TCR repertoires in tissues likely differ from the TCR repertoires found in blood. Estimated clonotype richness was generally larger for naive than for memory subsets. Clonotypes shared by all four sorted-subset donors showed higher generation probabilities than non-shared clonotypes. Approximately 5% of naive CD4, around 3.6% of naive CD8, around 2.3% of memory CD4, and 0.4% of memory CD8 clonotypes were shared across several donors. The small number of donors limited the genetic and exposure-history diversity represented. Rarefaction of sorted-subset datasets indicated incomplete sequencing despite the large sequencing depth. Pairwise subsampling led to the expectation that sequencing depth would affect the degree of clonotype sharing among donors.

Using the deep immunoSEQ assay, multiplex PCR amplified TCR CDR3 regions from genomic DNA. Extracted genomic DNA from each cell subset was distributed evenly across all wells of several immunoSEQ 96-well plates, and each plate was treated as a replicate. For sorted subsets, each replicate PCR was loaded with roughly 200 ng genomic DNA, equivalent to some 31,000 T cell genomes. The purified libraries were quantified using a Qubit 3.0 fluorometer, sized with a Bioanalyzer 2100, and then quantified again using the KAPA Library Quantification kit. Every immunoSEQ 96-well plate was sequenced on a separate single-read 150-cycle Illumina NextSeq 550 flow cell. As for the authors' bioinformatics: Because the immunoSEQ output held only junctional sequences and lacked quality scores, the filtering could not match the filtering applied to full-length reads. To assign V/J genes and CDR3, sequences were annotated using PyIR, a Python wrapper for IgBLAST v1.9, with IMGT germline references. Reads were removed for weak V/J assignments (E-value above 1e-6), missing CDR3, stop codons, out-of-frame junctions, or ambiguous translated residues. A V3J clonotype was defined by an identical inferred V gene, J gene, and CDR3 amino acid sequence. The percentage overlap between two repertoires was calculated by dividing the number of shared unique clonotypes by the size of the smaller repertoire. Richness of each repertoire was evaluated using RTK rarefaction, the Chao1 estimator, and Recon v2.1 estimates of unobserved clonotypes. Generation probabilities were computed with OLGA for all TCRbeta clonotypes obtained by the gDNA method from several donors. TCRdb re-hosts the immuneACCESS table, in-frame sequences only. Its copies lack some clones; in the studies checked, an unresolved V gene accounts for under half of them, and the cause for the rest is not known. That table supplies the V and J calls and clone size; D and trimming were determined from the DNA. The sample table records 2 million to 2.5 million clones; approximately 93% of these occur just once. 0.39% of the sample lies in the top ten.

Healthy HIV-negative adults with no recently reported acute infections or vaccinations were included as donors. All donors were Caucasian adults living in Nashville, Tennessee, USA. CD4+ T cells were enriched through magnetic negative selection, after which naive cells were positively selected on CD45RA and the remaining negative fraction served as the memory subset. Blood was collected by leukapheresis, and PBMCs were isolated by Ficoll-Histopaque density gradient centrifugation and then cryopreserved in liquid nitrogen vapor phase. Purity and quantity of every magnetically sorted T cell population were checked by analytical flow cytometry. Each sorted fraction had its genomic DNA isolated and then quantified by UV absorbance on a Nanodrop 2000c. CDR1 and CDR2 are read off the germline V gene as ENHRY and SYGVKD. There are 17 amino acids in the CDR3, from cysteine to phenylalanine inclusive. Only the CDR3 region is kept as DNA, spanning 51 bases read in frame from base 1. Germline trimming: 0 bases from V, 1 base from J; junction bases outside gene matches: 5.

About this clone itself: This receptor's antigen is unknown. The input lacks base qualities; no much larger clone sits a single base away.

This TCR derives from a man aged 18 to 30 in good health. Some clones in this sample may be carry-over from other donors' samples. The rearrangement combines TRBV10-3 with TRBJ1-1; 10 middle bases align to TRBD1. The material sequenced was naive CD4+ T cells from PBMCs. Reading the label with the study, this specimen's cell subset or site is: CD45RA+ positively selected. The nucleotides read TGTGCCATCAGTGAGTCGGACAGGGGGGCAGGGAACACTGAAGCTTTCTTT. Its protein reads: CAISESDRGAGNTEAFF.